This TCR beta chain was documented in a study of early T cells in non-severe SARS-CoV-2 infection. Study context: Chains stayed unpaired after sequencing of bulk RNA from unsorted whole blood.

TCRdb passed the 5' RACE reads through MiXCR, listing each CDR3 protein once. The table has approximately 84,000 distinct CDR3 sequences, 14% to 15% seen once; the top ten hold 4.5% to 7%. This clonotype came up many times. The antigen remains unidentified. This CDR3 is 17 amino acids long. Germline lookup yields CDR1 DFQATT and CDR2 SNEGSKA (reference sequence). Trimming removed 2 bases from V and 0 bases from J; junction bases left unmatched: 10. Study-wide results and limits: VDJdb-based annotation leaned toward anti-spike CD8 responses and missed private and CD4 specificities.

The source is an adult who was a healthcare worker with PCR-confirmed SARS-CoV-2 infection or an uninfected control (not recorded which). The rearrangement uses TRBV20-1 and TRBJ2-3, with 8 nucleotides matching TRBD2. The sample taken for sequencing was whole blood. The CDR3 nucleotides are TGCAGTGCTAGAACGTCTAGCGGGTTGACTAGCACAGATACGCAGTATTTT. As protein: CSARTSSGLTSTDTQYF.